A single sample is the source of the 18 T cell receptor beta chains below, sequenced in a study of CD8+CD57+ T cells in acquired aplastic anemia. Genomic DNA, serving as template, underwent TCR beta VDJ and CDR3 profiling. TCRdb ran MiXCR on the reads and lists one entry per CDR3 protein. The sample shows some 180,000 distinct CDR3 sequences, about half of them seen only once. The sample consisted of sorted CD4+, CD8+, or CD8+CD57+ T cells (not recorded which) from PBMCs. Receptors originate from a human donor in good health.

The rearrangement joins TRBV7-3 to TRBJ2-3; a weak D match, TRBD1 (5 bases). There are 15 residues in the CDR3. V lost 2 bases and J lost 4, with 13 bases in between. Germline V gives CDR1 SGHTA, CDR2 FQGTGA. The CDR3 loop reads CASSLGARQPDTQYF. The CDR3 nucleotides read TGTGCCAGCAGCTTAGGGGCGCGACAGCCAGATACGCAGTATTTT.

The chain carries TRBV10-3 and TRBJ1-5, with 9 bases identical to TRBD1. CDR3 length: 15 residues. V trimming: 5 bases; J trimming: 6 bases; junction bases outside the gene matches: 8. Per the germline V gene, CDR1 is ENHRY and CDR2 is SYGVKD. The CDR3: CAISQGQGGAQPQHF. The CDR3 bases are TGTGCCATCAGTCAGGGACAGGGCGGGGCTCAGCCCCAGCATTTT.

The chain couples TRBV5-8 to TRBJ1-5; D unresolved. This CDR3 has 14 amino acids. The V end was cut by 2 bases, the J end by 1 base, with 7 bases between. Germline V gene data show CDR1 as SGHTS and CDR2 as YDEGEE. CDR3 coding DNA: TGTGCCAGCAGCTTCCATAACAGCAATCAGCCCCAGCATTTT. Translated, it gives CASSFHNSNQPQHF.

The chain joins TRBV20-1 to TRBJ1-6; D perhaps matches TRBD1 (6 bases). The V and J ends lost 1 base and 10 bases respectively, with 17 bases between them. The V gene's germline CDR1 is DFQATT and CDR2 SNEGSKA (reference sequence). This CDR3 comprises 15 residues. CDR3 DNA: TGCAGTGCTAGAGGGACGCGGGGGGGCGGATCACCCCTCCACTTT. Translation gives CSARGTRGGGSPLHF.

This clonotype came up many times. This chain uses TRBV20-1 with TRBJ1-4; D is undetermined. V gave up 0 bases and J gave up 8 bases, with 16 bases separating them. The CDR3 length is 15 residues. The germline V gene encodes CDR1 DFQATT and CDR2 SNEGSKA (reference sequence). For the CDR3, the DNA is TGCAGTGCTAGAGATCCCCTAGGTTTTAGGGAAAAACTGTTTTTT. Translation gives CSARDPLGFREKLFF.

This clonotype showed up many times. This chain connects TRBV12-3 or TRBV12-4 to TRBJ1-4; D call uncertain. The length of the CDR3 is 12 residues. V was pared by 6 bases and J by 7 bases, with 9 bases between. This chain's CDR3 is CASRGRSEKLFF. The CDR3, as DNA: TGTGCCAGCAGAGGGAGGTCTGAAAAACTGTTTTTT.

This clonotype was detected many times. The genes are TRBV7-2 and TRBJ2-5; D possibly corresponds to TRBD1 (6 bases). The germline CDR1 and CDR2 sequences are SGHTA and FQGNSA. The CDR3 has 12 residues. V dropped 3 bases and J dropped 5 bases, with 7 bases sitting between them. In DNA, the CDR3 is TGTGCCAGCAGCTTTAGGGGGGAGACCCAGTACTTC. Residues: CASSFRGETQYF.

The CDR3 here is CASSVQLEGEQYF. The CDR3 DNA sequence: TGTGCCAGCAGTGTCCAACTTGAGGGAGAGCAGTACTTC. The chain employs TRBV2 and TRBJ2-7; tentative D call: TRBD2 (5 bases). The CDR3 has 13 residues. With 4 bases removed from V and 7 bases from J, the gap between germline ends came to 14 bases. Germline loops: CDR1 SNHLY, CDR2 FYNNEI. Full variable domain (missing parts from reference TRBV2 and TRBJ2-7): EPEVTQTPSHQVTQMGQEVILRCVPISNHLYFYWYRQILGQKVEFLVSFYNNEISEKSEIFDDQFSVERPDGSNFTLKIRSTKLEDSAMYFCASSVQLEGEQYFGPGTRLTVT.

This clonotype was detected many times. The chain combines TRBV20-1 with TRBJ1-1; TRBD1 matches 9 bases. The CDR3 spans 12 residues. With 6 bases clipped from V and 5 bases from J, the junction kept 4 bases outside the gene matches. Germline loops: CDR1 DFQATT, CDR2 SNEGSKA (reference sequence). The CDR3 is CSALTGGTEAFF. The DNA of the CDR3 is TGCAGTGCCCTGACAGGGGGAACTGAAGCTTTCTTT.

This clonotype appeared many times. The V gene is TRBV7-9, the J gene TRBJ2-4; no clear D gene. With 5 bases removed from V and 5 bases from J, the gap between germline ends came to 10 bases. The CDR3 extends over 13 amino acids. From germline, CDR1 is SEHNR and CDR2 FQNEAQ (reference sequence). The CDR3 protein is CASSQYPQNIQYF. DNA of the CDR3: TGTGCCAGCAGCCAATACCCCCAAAACATTCAGTACTTC.

This clonotype was found many times. The V gene is TRBV12-3 or TRBV12-4, the J gene TRBJ2-2; no clear D gene. The CDR3 is made up of 13 amino acids. The V and J ends lost 3 bases and 4 bases respectively, with 6 bases between them. The CDR3 is CASSLLPTGELFF. The CDR3 region has the DNA TGTGCCAGCAGTTTGTTACCCACCGGGGAGCTGTTTTTT.

This clonotype was seen more than once but under ten times. The chain is built from TRBV7-3 and TRBJ1-6, with D unresolved. CDR3 size: 13 residues. CDR1 and CDR2 from the germline V gene are SGHTA and FQGTGA. Trimming stripped 4 bases from V and 10 bases from J, with 11 bases between. CDR3 loop: CASSSLDLSPLHF. For the CDR3, the DNA is TGTGCCAGCAGCTCTCTAGATCTGTCACCCCTCCACTTT.

Many counts were recorded for this clonotype. This chain joins TRBV29-1 and TRBJ2-7; 9 bases align to TRBD1. The CDR3 covers 14 residues. The germline gives CDR1 SQVTM, CDR2 ANQGSEA. V was clipped by 2 bases and J by 3 bases; unmatched bases: 5. In nucleotides, the CDR3 is TGCAGCGTTGAACTACTGGGACAGGGCTACGAGCAGTACTTC. Translating gives CSVELLGQGYEQYF.

This sequence joins TRBV10-3 and TRBJ1-2; 7 positions match TRBD1. Germline CDR1 is ENHRY and CDR2 is SYGVKD. V shed 3 bases, J shed 5 bases, and the junction held 6 bases outside the gene matches. The CDR3 is made up of 14 amino acids. This chain's CDR3 is CAISETGEGYGYTF. CDR3 coding DNA: TGTGCCATCAGTGAAACAGGGGAGGGGTATGGCTACACCTTC.

The chain couples TRBV7-2 to TRBJ2-5; TRBD1 matches at 7 bases. The CDR3 runs 15 residues. Germline CDR1 is SGHTA and CDR2 is FQGNSA. Trimming at V came to 6 bases and at J to 4 bases, leaving 11 bases not matched to a gene. CDR3: CASRKTGSSGETQYF. The CDR3 nucleotides are TGTGCCAGCAGAAAGACAGGGAGTAGTGGAGAGACCCAGTACTTC.

Many counts were recorded for this clonotype. V usage is TRBV3-1 and J usage is TRBJ1-1; no clear D gene. The CDR3 is 14 residues long. V gave up 1 base and J gave up 0 bases, with 6 bases separating them. Germline V gene data show CDR1 as LGHDT and CDR2 as YNNKEL (reference sequence). The CDR3 protein is CASSQGGMNTEAFF. DNA of the CDR3: TGTGCCAGCAGCCAAGGAGGGATGAACACTGAAGCTTTCTTT.

The sample holds many counts of this clonotype. This chain uses TRBV19 with TRBJ1-1; 7 bases are a match to TRBD1. Germline assignment: CDR1 LNHDA and CDR2 SQIVND (reference sequence). This CDR3 comprises 13 residues. The trim removed 6 bases at V and 1 base at J, leaving 2 bases unmatched. The CDR3 nucleotides read TGTGCCAGTAGCGGGACAGCGAACACTGAAGCTTTCTTT. The encoded protein is CASSGTANTEAFF. Complete variable domain (other parts from reference TRBV19 and TRBJ1-1): DGGITQSPKYLFRKEGQNVTLSCEQNLNHDAMYWYRQDPGQGLRLIYYSQIVNDFQKGDIAEGYSVSREKKESFPLTVTSAQKNPTAFYLCASSGTANTEAFFGQGTRLTVV.

The rearrangement links TRBV15 to TRBJ2-2; D unclear. Trimming pared 1 base from V and 1 base from J, leaving 4 bases between. The germline V gene has CDR1 LNHNV and CDR2 YYDKDF (reference sequence). This CDR3 spans 14 amino acids. Here the CDR3 reads CATSRAGNTGELFF. DNA for the CDR3: TGTGCCACCAGCAGAGCGGGGAACACCGGGGAGCTGTTTTTT.